The present T cell receptor beta chain was sequenced within a study of T-cell reconstitution after alpha-beta-depleted transplantation in children. The authors prepared the TCRbeta library with unique molecular identifiers. TCRdb re-called the PCR reads through MiXCR, storing one row per CDR3 protein. The sample contains approximately 300,000 distinct CDR3 sequences, less than 9.5% of which appear only once. Germline-derived CDR1 and CDR2 are MDHEN and SYDVKM. The CDR3 is 16 residues long. The junction had 9 bases not matched to a gene; V was cut back by 2 bases and J by 6 bases. Findings of the study overall: Newly produced T cells mostly provided counts and TCRbeta diversity after one year, as hyperexpanded clones declined. Some patients showed high day-60 TCRbeta diversity, which derived from surviving recipient T cells and thymic progenitors. In patients about two months after transplant, alpha-beta T cells reportedly arose from several hundred expanded graft clones.

The table lists this clonotype with many counts. The antigen is undetermined. V gene TRBV28 combines with J gene TRBJ2-5, with 10 nucleotides matching TRBD1. This sequence originates from a female patient between 2 and 15 years old who had a stem cell transplant for Fanconi anemia, so the T cells may come from the graft donor. This material consisted of peripheral blood, taken 360 days after TCRalphabeta/CD19-depleted stem cell transplant. Here the CDR3 reads CASSLVLGTGDQTQYF. The CDR3 region has the DNA TGTGCCAGCAGTTTAGTGTTAGGGACAGGGGATCAGACCCAGTACTTC.